Sequencing of this T cell receptor beta chain was carried out in a study of cytomegalovirus exposure and HLA in healthy donors. Amplification used 60 Vbeta primers and 13 Jbeta primers. The repertoire was sequenced with immunoSEQ multiplex PCR; TCRdb's copy has only in-frame clones and lacks some. The sample comprises some 69,000 clones, approximately 70% of which are singletons, and 14% rests with the top ten. Study findings and constraints: A later analysis linked a missense variant in DCLRE1C to the trimming of TCR beta V and J genes.

The V gene's germline CDR1 is SQVTM and CDR2 ANQGSEA. The CDR3 sequence is 12 residues long. V was cut by 4 bases and J by 1 base, with 8 bases left in between. A word on this clone: Its antigen is as yet unknown.

The rearrangement uses TRBV29-1 and TRBJ2-7; D is perhaps TRBD2 (5 bases). This clonotype was obtained from a male donor in good health and CMV-seropositive. Sample: PBMCs. The DNA of the CDR3 is TGCAGCGTTGGAGGGAAATCCTACGAGCAGTACTTC. Translation gives CSVGGKSYEQYF.